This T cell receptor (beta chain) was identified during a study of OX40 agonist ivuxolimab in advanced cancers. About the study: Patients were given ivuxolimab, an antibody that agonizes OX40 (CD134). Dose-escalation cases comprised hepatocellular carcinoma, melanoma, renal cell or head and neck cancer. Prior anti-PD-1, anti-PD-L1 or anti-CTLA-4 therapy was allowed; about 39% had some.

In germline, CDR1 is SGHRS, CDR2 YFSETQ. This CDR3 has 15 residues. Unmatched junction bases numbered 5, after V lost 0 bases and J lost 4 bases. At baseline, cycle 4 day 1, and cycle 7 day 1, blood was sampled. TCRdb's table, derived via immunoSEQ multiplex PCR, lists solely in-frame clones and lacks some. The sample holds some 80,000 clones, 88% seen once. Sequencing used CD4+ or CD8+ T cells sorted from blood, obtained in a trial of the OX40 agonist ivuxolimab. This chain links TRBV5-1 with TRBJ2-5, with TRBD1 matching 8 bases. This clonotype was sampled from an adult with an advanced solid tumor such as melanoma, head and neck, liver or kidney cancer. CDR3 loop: CASSLVSGTGETQYF. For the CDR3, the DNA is TGCGCCAGCAGCTTGGTGTCTGGGACAGGAGAGACCCAGTACTTC.